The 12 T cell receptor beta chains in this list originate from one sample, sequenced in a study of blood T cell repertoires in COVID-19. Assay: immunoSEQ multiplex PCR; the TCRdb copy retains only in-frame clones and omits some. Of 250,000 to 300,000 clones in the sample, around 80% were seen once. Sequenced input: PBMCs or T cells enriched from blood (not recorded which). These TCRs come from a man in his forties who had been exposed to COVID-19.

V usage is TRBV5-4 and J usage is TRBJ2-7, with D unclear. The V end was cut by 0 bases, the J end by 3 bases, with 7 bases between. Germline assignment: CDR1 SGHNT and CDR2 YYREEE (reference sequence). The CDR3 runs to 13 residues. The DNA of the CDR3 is TGTGCCAGCAGCTTGGACGGCGGCTACGAGCAGTACTTC. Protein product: CASSLDGGYEQYF.

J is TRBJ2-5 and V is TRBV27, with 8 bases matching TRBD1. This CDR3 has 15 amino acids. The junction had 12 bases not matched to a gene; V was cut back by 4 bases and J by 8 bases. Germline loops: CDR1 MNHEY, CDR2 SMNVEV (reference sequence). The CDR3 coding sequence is TGTGCCAGCAGTTCCTCCGGGACAGGTCGAATTACCCAGTACTTC. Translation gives CASSSSGTGRITQYF.

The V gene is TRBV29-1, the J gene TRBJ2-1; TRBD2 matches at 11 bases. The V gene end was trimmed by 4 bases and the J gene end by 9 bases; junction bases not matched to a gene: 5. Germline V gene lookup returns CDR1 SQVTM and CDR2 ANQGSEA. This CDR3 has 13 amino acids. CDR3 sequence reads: CSVGTSGSVEQFF. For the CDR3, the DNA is TGCAGCGTTGGTACTAGCGGGAGTGTTGAGCAGTTCTTC.

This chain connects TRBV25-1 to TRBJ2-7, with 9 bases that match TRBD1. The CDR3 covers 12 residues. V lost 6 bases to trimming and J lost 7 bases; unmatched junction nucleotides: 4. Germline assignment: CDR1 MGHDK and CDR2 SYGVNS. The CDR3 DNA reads TGTGCCAGCAGGGACAGGGGTTGGGAGCAGTACTTC. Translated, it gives CASRDRGWEQYF.

The CDR3 DNA sequence: TGTGCCATCGGCGTGGCGACTAGCACAGATACGCAGTATTTT. Its protein product is CAIGVATSTDTQYF. The V and J genes are TRBV10-3 and TRBJ2-3; D not resolved. Germline lookup yields CDR1 ENHRY and CDR2 SYGVKD. Deletions cut 8 bases from V and 0 bases from J, with 12 bases between. The CDR3 length is 14 residues.

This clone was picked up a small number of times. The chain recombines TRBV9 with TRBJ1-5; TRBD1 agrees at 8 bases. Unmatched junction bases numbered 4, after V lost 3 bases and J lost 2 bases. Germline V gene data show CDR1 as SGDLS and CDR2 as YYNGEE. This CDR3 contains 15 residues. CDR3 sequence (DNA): TGTGCCAGCAGCGCAGAACAGGGGGGCAATCAGCCCCAGCATTTT. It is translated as CASSAEQGGNQPQHF. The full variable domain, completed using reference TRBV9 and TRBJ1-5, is DSGVTQTPKHLITATGQRVTLRCSPRSGDLSVYWYQQSLDQGLQFLIQYYNGEERAKGNILERFSAQQFPDLHSELNLSSLELGDSALYFCASSAEQGGNQPQHFGDGTRLSIL.

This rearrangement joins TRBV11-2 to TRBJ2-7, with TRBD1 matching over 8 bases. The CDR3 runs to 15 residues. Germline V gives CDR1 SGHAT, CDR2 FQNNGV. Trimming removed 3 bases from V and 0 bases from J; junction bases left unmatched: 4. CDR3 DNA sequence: TGTGCCAGCAGCTTTGGGACAGGCTACTCCTACGAGCAGTACTTC. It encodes CASSFGTGYSYEQYF. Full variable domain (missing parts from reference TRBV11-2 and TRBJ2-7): EAGVAQSPRYKIIEKRQSVAFWCNPISGHATLYWYQQILGQGPKLLIQFQNNGVVDDSQLPKDRFSAERLKGVDSTLKIQPAKLEDSAVYLCASSFGTGYSYEQYFGPGTRLTVT.

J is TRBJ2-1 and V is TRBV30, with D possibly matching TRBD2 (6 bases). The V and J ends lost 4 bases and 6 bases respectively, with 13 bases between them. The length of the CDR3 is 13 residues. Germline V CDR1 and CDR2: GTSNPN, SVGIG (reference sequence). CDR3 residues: CAWNLLALNEQFF. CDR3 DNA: TGTGCCTGGAATCTGCTAGCGCTCAATGAGCAGTTCTTC.

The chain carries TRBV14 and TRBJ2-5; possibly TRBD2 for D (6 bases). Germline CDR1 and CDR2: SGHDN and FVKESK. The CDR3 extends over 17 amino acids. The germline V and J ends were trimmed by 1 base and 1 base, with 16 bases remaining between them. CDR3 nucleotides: TGTGCCAGCAGCCAAGGGGAATGGACTACCCTCCAAGAGACCCAGTACTTC. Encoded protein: CASSQGEWTTLQETQYF. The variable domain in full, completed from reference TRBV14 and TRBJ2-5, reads EAGVTQFPSHSVIEKGQTVTLRCDPISGHDNLYWYRRVMGKEIKFLLHFVKESKQDESGMPNNRFLAERTGGTYSTLKVQPAELEDSGVYFCASSQGEWTTLQETQYFGPGTRLLVL.

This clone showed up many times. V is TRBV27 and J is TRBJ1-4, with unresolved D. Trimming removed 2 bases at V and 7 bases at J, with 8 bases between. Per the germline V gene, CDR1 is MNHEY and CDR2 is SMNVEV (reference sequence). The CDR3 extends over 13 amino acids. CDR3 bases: TGTGCCAGCAGTTTACGAGGGATTGAAAAACTGTTTTTT. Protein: CASSLRGIEKLFF.

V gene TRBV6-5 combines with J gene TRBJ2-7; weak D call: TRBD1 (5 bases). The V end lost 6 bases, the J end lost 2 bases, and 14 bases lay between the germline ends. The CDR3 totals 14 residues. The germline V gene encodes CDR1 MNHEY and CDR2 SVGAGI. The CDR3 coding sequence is TGTGCCAGCAGCCCCACCGGACAAACCTACGAGCAGTACTTC. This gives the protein CASSPTGQTYEQYF.

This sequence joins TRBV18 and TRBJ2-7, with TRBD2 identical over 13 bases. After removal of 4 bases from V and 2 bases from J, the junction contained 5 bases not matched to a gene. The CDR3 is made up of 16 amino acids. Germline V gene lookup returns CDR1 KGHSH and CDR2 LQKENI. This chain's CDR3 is CASSLTSGRAPYEQYF. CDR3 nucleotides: TGTGCCAGCTCACTAACTAGCGGGAGGGCCCCCTACGAGCAGTACTTC. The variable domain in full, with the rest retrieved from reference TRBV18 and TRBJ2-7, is NAGVMQNPRHLVRRRGQEARLRCSPMKGHSHVYWYRQLPEEGLKFMVYLQKENIIDESGMPKERFSAEFPKEGPSILRIQQVVRGDSAAYFCASSLTSGRAPYEQYFGPGTRLTVT.